What follows are 7 T cell receptor beta chains derived from one specimen sequenced in a study of response to subunit inactivated influenza vaccine. TCRdb recomputed calls from the RT-PCR reads with MiXCR, one row per CDR3 protein. The top ten clones hold around 7% of a sample with about 700,000 distinct CDR3 sequences, roughly 14% of them seen once. The sample was PBMCs from blood, taken 14 to 15 days before vaccination. These TCRs come from a man aged 50 or older who received an inactivated influenza vaccine.

This chain connects TRBV11-2 to TRBJ2-7; D is perhaps TRBD2 (5 bases). The CDR3 extends over 13 amino acids. V shed 3 bases and J shed 4 bases, with 10 bases lying between them. Germline V CDR1 and CDR2: SGHAT, FQNNGV. CDR3 amino acids: CASSFGVLYEQYF. The CDR3, as DNA: TGTGCCAGCAGCTTCGGGGTTCTTTACGAGCAGTACTTC.

This clonotype occurred many times. The chain couples TRBV29-1 to TRBJ2-3; TRBD2 matches 11 bases. Germline values: CDR1 SQVTM, CDR2 ANQGSEA. The CDR3 is made up of 19 amino acids. Trimming took 0 bases from V and 6 from J; bases not matched to a gene: 17. CDR3 amino acids: CSVEDPPGGSGRALDTQYF. The CDR3, as DNA: TGCAGCGTTGAAGATCCCCCGGGGGGTAGCGGGAGGGCCCTCGATACGCAGTATTTT.

Only a few counts were recorded for this clonotype. V gene TRBV5-5 combines with J gene TRBJ2-3; D gene uncertain. The CDR3 has 15 residues. The germline V gene has CDR1 SGHKS and CDR2 YYEKEE (reference sequence). V lost 3 bases, J lost 0 bases, and 11 bases lay in between. The chain's CDR3 is CASSSTISSTDTQYF. In DNA, the CDR3 is TGTGCCAGCAGCTCGACCATATCTAGCACAGATACGCAGTATTTT.

This clonotype was counted a few times. The chain has TRBV5-1 and TRBJ2-2; D is perhaps TRBD2 (5 bases). Germline V lookup: CDR1 SGHRS, CDR2 YFSETQ. V dropped 3 bases and J dropped 1 base, with 16 bases sitting between them. CDR3 length: 17 residues. The CDR3 coding sequence is TGCGCCAGCAGCTCCCCGGGAATTAAGGAGAACACCGGGGAGCTGTTTTTT. Its protein is CASSSPGIKENTGELFF.

This clonotype was picked up a small number of times. The chain employs TRBV4-3 and TRBJ2-3; the D gene is possibly TRBD2 (6 bases). CDR3 size: 17 residues. V dropped 0 bases and J dropped 0 bases, with 13 bases sitting between them. Germline V CDR1 and CDR2: LGHNA, YSLEER. In nucleotides, the CDR3 is TGCGCCAGCAGCCAAGATTTCCCAGGGAGGAGCACAGATACGCAGTATTTT. Its protein is CASSQDFPGRSTDTQYF.

This clonotype came up a few times. This sequence joins TRBV7-2 and TRBJ2-7; D possibly corresponds to TRBD2 (5 bases). Between the trimmed V and J ends, which lost 2 bases and 3 bases, there was a span of 14 bases. CDR3 length: 15 residues. Germline-derived CDR1 and CDR2 are SGHTA and FQGNSA. In DNA, the CDR3 is TGTGCCAGCAGCTTAAAGTCGGGTACTAGCTACGAGCAGTACTTC. Protein: CASSLKSGTSYEQYF.

This clonotype was seen repeatedly, ten times or more. The gene calls are TRBV27 and TRBJ1-5; 7 nucleotides agree with TRBD1. Looked up from germline, CDR1 is MNHEY and CDR2 is SMNVEV (reference sequence). This CDR3 has 15 residues. The V gene end was trimmed by 4 bases and the J gene end by 1 base; junction bases not matched to a gene: 4. The CDR3 nucleotides read TGTGCCAGCAGTTCGGGACAGATAAGCAATCAGCCCCAGCATTTT. It is translated as CASSSGQISNQPQHF.